Presented here are 3 T cell receptor beta chains from one specimen sequenced in a study of T cell responses to AZD1222 COVID-19 vaccine. TCRdb keeps only in-frame clones here, not all; method: immunoSEQ multiplex PCR. The data show around 120,000 clones, about 90% seen once. The sequencing here drew on peripheral blood, taken 28 days after the second AZD1222 dose. These receptors all come from an adult who received the AZD1222 COVID-19 vaccine.

This clone came up once. CDR3 nucleotides: TGTGCCATCAGTGACCGCCGGGACTACGAGCAGTTCTTC. It translates to CAISDRRDYEQFF. The chain joins TRBV10-3 to TRBJ2-1; 7 positions match TRBD2. CDR1 and CDR2 from the germline V gene are ENHRY and SYGVKD. Losses at the gene ends were 3 bases for V and 10 bases for J; bases not matched to a gene: 6. The CDR3 extends over 13 amino acids.

As DNA, the CDR3 is TGTGCTAGTGGTTTGGTACGGAGGAGGGGCCGGAGCAATCAGCCCCAGCATTTT. Translating it yields CASGLVRRRGRSNQPQHF. J is TRBJ1-5 and V is TRBV12-5, with a possible D match to TRBD1 (5 bases). The germline V and J ends were trimmed by 0 bases and 1 base, with 16 bases remaining between them. The germline V gene encodes CDR1 LGHNT and CDR2 FRNRAP. The CDR3 runs to 18 residues.

The chain has TRBV28 and TRBJ2-6; TRBD2 is a possible D gene (6 bases). The CDR3 extends over 16 amino acids. CDR1 is MDHEN and CDR2 is SYDVKM in the germline V gene. V was cut by 5 bases and J by 2 bases, with 13 bases left in between. CDR3 bases: TGTGCCAGCAGTCCGACTAGAGGGGCTGGGGCCAACGTCCTGACTTTC. It yields the protein CASSPTRGAGANVLTF.